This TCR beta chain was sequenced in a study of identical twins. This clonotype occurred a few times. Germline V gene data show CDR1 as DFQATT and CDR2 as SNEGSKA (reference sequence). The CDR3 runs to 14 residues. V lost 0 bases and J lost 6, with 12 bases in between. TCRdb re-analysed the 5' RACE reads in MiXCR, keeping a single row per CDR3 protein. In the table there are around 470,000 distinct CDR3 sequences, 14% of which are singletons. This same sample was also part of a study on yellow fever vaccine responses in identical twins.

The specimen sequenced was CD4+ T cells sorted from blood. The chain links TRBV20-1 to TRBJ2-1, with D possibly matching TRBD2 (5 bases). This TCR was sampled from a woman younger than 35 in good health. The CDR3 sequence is CSARDSRASNEQFF. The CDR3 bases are TGCAGTGCTAGAGATTCGCGGGCTAGCAATGAGCAGTTCTTC.